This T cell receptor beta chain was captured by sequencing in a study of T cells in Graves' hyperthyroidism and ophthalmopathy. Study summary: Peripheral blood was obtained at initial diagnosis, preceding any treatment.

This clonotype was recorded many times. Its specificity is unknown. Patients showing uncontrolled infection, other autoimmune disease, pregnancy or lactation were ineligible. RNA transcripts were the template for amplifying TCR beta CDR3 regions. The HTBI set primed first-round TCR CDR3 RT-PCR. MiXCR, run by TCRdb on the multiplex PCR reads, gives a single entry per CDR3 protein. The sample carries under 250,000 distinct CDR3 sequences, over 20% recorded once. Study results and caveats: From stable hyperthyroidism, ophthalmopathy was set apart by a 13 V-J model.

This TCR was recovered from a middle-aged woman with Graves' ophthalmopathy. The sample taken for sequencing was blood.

The CDR3 DNA follows: TGTGCCAGCAGCCCCGACAGGGCTGGATACGAGCAGTACTTC. This encodes CASSPDRAGYEQYF. The chain combines TRBV9 with TRBJ2-7, with 7 bases fitting TRBD1. Looked up from germline, CDR1 is SGDLS and CDR2 is YYNGEE. The CDR3 length is 14 residues. Trimming at V came to 4 bases and at J to 4 bases, leaving 8 bases not matched to a gene.